These 22 T cell receptor beta chains came from one sample sequenced in a study of T cell responses to AZD1222 COVID-19 vaccine (dated by TCRdb to about 2021). Receptor amplification or capture employed the immunoSEQ multiplex PCR assay. TCRdb obtained this table from immuneACCESS and retained in-frame rearrangements with V and J assigned. These tables miss some clones; where compared with another copy, unresolved V genes account for less than half of the shortfall, and the remainder is unexplained. The sample yields about 140,000 clones; 90% to 95% were counted once. The ten largest clones represent around 12% of the sample. The time point label here, explained by the study, means: sample from adult after SARS-CoV-2 infection, after symptom onset. The sequencing here drew on peripheral blood, taken after recovery from COVID-19. The receptors shown here come from an adult who had recovered from COVID-19.

The chain joins TRBV28 to TRBJ1-5; D is undetermined. The germline gives CDR1 MDHEN, CDR2 SYDVKM. With 4 bases removed from V and 8 bases from J, the gap between germline ends came to 9 bases. There are 12 residues in the CDR3. As DNA, the CDR3 is TGTGCCAGCAGTTCCTTGAGTGAGCCCCAGCATTTT. The encoded protein is CASSSLSEPQHF.

This chain links TRBV5-1 with TRBJ2-2; tentative D call: TRBD1 (5 bases). The CDR3 runs to 15 residues. V dropped 0 bases and J dropped 2 bases, with 8 bases sitting between them. Germline CDR1 SGHRS, CDR2 YFSETQ. In DNA form, the CDR3 reads TGCGCCAGCAGCTTGGGGCAGGGTAACACCGGGGAGCTGTTTTTT. This gives the protein CASSLGQGNTGELFF.

The gene calls are TRBV11-2 and TRBJ1-1, with D possibly matching TRBD1 (5 bases). V dropped 1 base and J dropped 6 bases, with 15 bases sitting between them. CDR1 SGHAT and CDR2 FQNNGV come from the germline V gene. The CDR3 sequence is 15 residues long. CDR3: CASSLVSGGSPEAFF. The CDR3 coding sequence is TGTGCCAGCAGCTTAGTATCCGGGGGGAGCCCTGAAGCTTTCTTT.

Written as DNA, the CDR3 is TGCGCCAGCAGCGGGACAAGCCCCACGGGGGAGCTGTTTTTT. As protein: CASSGTSPTGELFF. The J gene is TRBJ2-2, the V gene TRBV5-1; D may be TRBD1 (6 bases). The CDR3 contains 14 residues. Germline V gives CDR1 SGHRS, CDR2 YFSETQ. V lost 4 bases and J 8 bases, leaving 15 bases between the germline ends.

The gene calls are TRBV7-2 and TRBJ2-5; 7 positions agree with TRBD1. Germline CDR1 SGHTA, CDR2 FQGNSA. This CDR3 has 14 residues. V shed 5 bases, J shed 2 bases, and the junction held 5 bases outside the gene matches. This CDR3 reads CASSPWTGQETQYF. CDR3 nucleotides: TGTGCCAGCAGCCCCTGGACAGGACAAGAGACCCAGTACTTC.

V and J are TRBV5-6 and TRBJ2-1, with 7 bases identical to TRBD2. The germline V gene has CDR1 SGHDT and CDR2 YYEEEE. This CDR3 has 15 amino acids. Germline trimming cut 0 bases from V and 6 bases from J; bases unmatched to any gene: 6. The CDR3 DNA reads as TGTGCCAGCAGCTTGGCCAGGCGGGAGATCAATGAGCAGTTCTTC. Its translation: CASSLARREINEQFF.

V is TRBV19 and J is TRBJ2-5, with 8 bases lining up with TRBD1. V shed 6 bases and J 4 bases; nucleotides not matched to a gene: 4. Germline CDR1 is LNHDA and CDR2 is SQIVND (reference sequence). The CDR3 is made up of 13 amino acids. The CDR3 DNA is TGTGCCAGTAGCATGGACAGGGCAGAGACCCAGTACTTC. This sequence encodes CASSMDRAETQYF.

Turning to this clone: Other DNA sequences in the sample encode the same CDR3. The chain recombines TRBV6-2 or TRBV6-3 with TRBJ2-7; the D is unclear. CDR1 and CDR2 (germline): MNHEY, SVGEGT. CDR3 length: 11 residues. Trimming removed 6 bases from V and 0 bases from J, with 3 bases in between. For the CDR3, the DNA is TGTGCCAGCAGCCCCTCCTACGAGCAGTACTTC. It codes for CASSPSYEQYF.

V is TRBV28 and J is TRBJ2-3; the match to TRBD2 covers 12 bases. V gave up 1 base and J gave up 3 bases; unmatched junction bases: 2. Germline V gives CDR1 MDHEN, CDR2 SYDVKM. This CDR3 spans 16 amino acids. The CDR3: CASSLSSGRGTDTQYF. CDR3 coding DNA: TGTGCCAGCAGTTTATCTAGCGGGAGGGGAACAGATACGCAGTATTTT.

This clone was found once. The chain combines TRBV7-9 with TRBJ2-5; D is undetermined. The CDR3 has 15 amino acids. Germline V lookup: CDR1 SEHNR, CDR2 FQNEAQ (reference sequence). Trimming cost V 4 bases and J 1 base, with 13 bases left between them. CDR3 sequence (DNA): TGTGCCAGCAGCTCGTCAGTCCTGGTCCAAGAGACCCAGTACTTC. This codes for CASSSSVLVQETQYF.

The chain recombines TRBV18 with TRBJ2-5, with D uncertain. The germline V gene has CDR1 KGHSH and CDR2 LQKENI. The CDR3 covers 15 residues. Trimming shortened V by 1 base and J by 0 bases, and 9 bases separated the two germline ends. The CDR3 here is CASSPRNRHQETQYF. CDR3 DNA sequence: TGTGCCAGCTCACCACGAAACAGACACCAAGAGACCCAGTACTTC.

This chain uses TRBV18 with TRBJ1-4, with D possibly being TRBD1 (5 bases). Trimming stripped 3 bases from V and 4 bases from J, with 15 bases between. CDR1 and CDR2 from the germline V gene are KGHSH and LQKENI. This CDR3 region has 16 residues. The CDR3 coding sequence is TGTGCCAGCTCACCGGTATCAGGGAGTATTAATGAAAAACTGTTTTTT. This sequence encodes CASSPVSGSINEKLFF.

The chain joins TRBV5-1 to TRBJ2-2, with TRBD2 matching over 10 bases. Trimming removed 1 base from V and 6 bases from J; junction bases left unmatched: 6. CDR1 and CDR2 from the germline V gene are SGHRS and YFSETQ. CDR3 length: 16 amino acids. CDR3 DNA sequence: TGCGCCAGCAGCTTGAGTTCACTAGCGGGGCCCGGGGAGCTGTTTTTT. Amino acid sequence: CASSLSSLAGPGELFF.

The rearrangement links TRBV2 to TRBJ2-3; 12 nucleotides line up with TRBD2. Looked up from germline, CDR1 is SNHLY and CDR2 is FYNNEI. V lost 8 bases and J lost 6; bases outside the gene matches: 9. This CDR3 has 15 residues. The CDR3 region is CASAETSGRYDTQYF. CDR3 sequence (DNA): TGTGCCAGCGCGGAGACTAGCGGGAGATATGATACGCAGTATTTT.

The chain employs TRBV28 and TRBJ1-1; no reliable D call. The ends were cut back, 2 bases at V and 1 base at J, with 11 bases in the middle. The CDR3 runs 15 residues. CDR1 and CDR2 (germline): MDHEN, SYDVKM. The CDR3 sequence is CASSLAVRQNTEAFF. The DNA for the CDR3 is TGTGCCAGCAGTTTAGCGGTTCGGCAGAACACTGAAGCTTTCTTT. The whole variable domain, remainder taken from reference TRBV28 and TRBJ1-1, is DVKVTQSSRYLVKRTGEKVFLECVQDMDHENMFWYRQDPGLGLRLIYFSYDVKMKEKGDIPEGYSVSREKKERFSLILESASTNQTSMYLCASSLAVRQNTEAFFGQGTRLTVV.

V usage is TRBV27 and J usage is TRBJ1-1; D is ambiguous. V shed 5 bases and J shed 1 base, with 8 bases lying between them. The CDR3 is made up of 13 amino acids. CDR1 MNHEY and CDR2 SMNVEV come from the germline V gene (reference sequence). The CDR3 loop reads CASSLTWNTEAFF. CDR3 DNA sequence: TGTGCCAGCAGTCTGACTTGGAACACTGAAGCTTTCTTT.

The chain has TRBV6-1 and TRBJ2-2; D may be TRBD2 (6 bases). V shed 5 bases and J shed 6 bases, with 10 bases lying between them. The CDR3 length is 13 residues. Germline V lookup: CDR1 MNHNS, CDR2 SASEGT. In DNA, the CDR3 is TGTGCCAGCAGTCAGCCGGGGGCCGGGGAGCTGTTTTTT. Protein product: CASSQPGAGELFF.

The V gene is TRBV4-1, the J gene TRBJ1-3; D uncertain. Germline V gene sequence: CDR1 MGHRA, CDR2 YSYEKL. The length of the CDR3 is 17 residues. V lost 3 bases to trimming and J lost 4 bases, with 19 bases between them. The CDR3 sequence: CASSQDGERGSGNTIYF. As DNA, the CDR3 is TGCGCCAGCAGCCAGGACGGGGAAAGAGGGTCAGGAAACACCATATATTTT.

This sequence joins TRBV4-1 and TRBJ2-2; no definite D call. CDR1 MGHRA and CDR2 YSYEKL come from the germline V gene. Trimming shortened V by 0 bases and J by 4 bases, and 12 bases separated the two germline ends. The CDR3 length is 16 residues. CDR3 sequence (DNA): TGCGCCAGCAGCCAAGATCGGTTTAGTACCACCGGGGAGCTGTTTTTT. It is translated as CASSQDRFSTTGELFF.

The chain carries TRBV15 and TRBJ2-7, with 7 positions matching TRBD1. Trimming removed 1 base from V and 0 bases from J; junction bases left unmatched: 3. Germline V gives CDR1 LNHNV, CDR2 YYDKDF (reference sequence). CDR3 length equals 15 residues. The CDR3 protein is CATSRVTGSSYEQYF. The DNA for the CDR3 is TGTGCCACCAGCAGAGTGACAGGGAGCTCCTACGAGCAGTACTTC. Drawing the rest from reference TRBV15 and TRBJ2-7, the complete variable domain is DAMVIQNPRYQVTQFGKPVTLSCSQTLNHNVMYWYQQKSSQAPKLLFHYYDKDFNNEADTPDNFQSRRPNTSFCFLDIRSPGLGDTAMYLCATSRVTGSSYEQYFGPGTRLTVT.

The chain couples TRBV28 to TRBJ2-2; D perhaps matches TRBD2 (6 bases). The CDR3 loop spans 18 amino acids. Deletions cut 2 bases from V and 2 bases from J, with 18 bases between. Germline values: CDR1 MDHEN, CDR2 SYDVKM. The CDR3 sequence: CASSLALTSFANTGELFF. CDR3 sequence (DNA): TGTGCCAGCAGTTTAGCCCTGACTAGTTTCGCAAACACCGGGGAGCTGTTTTTT.

The chain links TRBV10-3 to TRBJ2-1, with a weak D call TRBD1 (5 bases). The CDR3 sequence is 13 residues long. From germline, CDR1 is ENHRY and CDR2 SYGVKD. Deletions cut 3 bases from V and 7 bases from J, with 10 bases between. CDR3 DNA: TGTGCCATCAGTGACGTAGGGGATAATGAGCAGTTCTTC. Translating gives CAISDVGDNEQFF.